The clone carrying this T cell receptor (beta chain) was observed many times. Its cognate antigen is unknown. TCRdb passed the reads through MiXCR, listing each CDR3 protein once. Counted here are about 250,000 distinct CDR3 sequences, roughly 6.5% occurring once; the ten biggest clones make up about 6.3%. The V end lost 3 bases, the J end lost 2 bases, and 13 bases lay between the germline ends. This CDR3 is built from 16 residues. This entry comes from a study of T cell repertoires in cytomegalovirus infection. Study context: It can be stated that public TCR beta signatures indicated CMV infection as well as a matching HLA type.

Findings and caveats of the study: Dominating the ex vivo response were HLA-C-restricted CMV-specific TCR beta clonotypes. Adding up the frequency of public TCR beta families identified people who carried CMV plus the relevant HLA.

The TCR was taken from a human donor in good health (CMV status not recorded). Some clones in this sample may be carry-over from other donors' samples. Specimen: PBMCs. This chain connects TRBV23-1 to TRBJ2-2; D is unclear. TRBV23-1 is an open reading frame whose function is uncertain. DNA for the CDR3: TGCGCCAGCAGTCACGTCGTCAGGAACAACACCGGGGAGCTGTTTTTT. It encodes CASSHVVRNNTGELFF.